The clone carrying this TCR beta chain was found a few times. Assay used: immunoSEQ multiplex PCR; TCRdb lists only in-frame clones, some missing. The repertoire holds more than 110,000 clones, with over 70% as singletons. These data originate in a study of blood T cell repertoires in COVID-19. Material: peripheral blood. The TCR was taken from a human donor in a cohort sampled during active COVID-19.

The CDR3 sequence is CASGMSSGSSEQFF. CDR3 coding DNA: TGTGCCAGCGGAATGAGTAGCGGGAGTTCTGAGCAGTTCTTC. This chain connects TRBV6-5 to TRBJ2-1; 9 bases agree with TRBD2. This CDR3 comprises 14 residues. V lost 8 bases, J lost 9 bases, and 11 bases stayed unmatched. Germline V gives CDR1 MNHEY, CDR2 SVGAGI.